This T cell receptor beta chain was obtained from a study of T cells after yellow fever vaccination. Synthesis of TCR cDNA relied on 5'RACE template switching, which attached a universal primer site and UMIs. Using its own MiXCR run on the 5' RACE reads, TCRdb lists one record per CDR3 protein. The top ten hold 17% of the sample, which has around 530,000 distinct CDR3 sequences, around 16% seen once. The length of the CDR3 is 16 residues. Germline values: CDR1 SGDLS, CDR2 YYNGEE. With V trimmed by 0 bases and J by 9 bases, 9 bases remained unmatched. The receptor's source is a man younger than 30 who received the YFV17D yellow fever vaccine. The sample in question was PBMCs, obtained 5 to 6 days after the first yellow fever vaccination. The chain employs TRBV9 and TRBJ1-6, with TRBD1 matching 7 bases. Here the CDR3 DNA reads TGTGCCAGCAGCGTAGAGTATAACAGGGGCGGTTCACCCCTCCACTTT. Translation: CASSVEYNRGGSPLHF.